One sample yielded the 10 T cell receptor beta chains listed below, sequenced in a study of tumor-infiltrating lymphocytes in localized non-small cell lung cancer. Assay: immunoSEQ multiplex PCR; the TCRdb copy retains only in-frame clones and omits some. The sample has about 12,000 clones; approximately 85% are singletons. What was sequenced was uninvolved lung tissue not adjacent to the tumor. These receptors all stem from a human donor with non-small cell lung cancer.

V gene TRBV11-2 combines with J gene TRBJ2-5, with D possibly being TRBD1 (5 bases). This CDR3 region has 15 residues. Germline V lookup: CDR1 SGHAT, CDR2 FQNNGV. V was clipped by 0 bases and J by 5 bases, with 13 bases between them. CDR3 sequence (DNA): TGTGCCAGCAGCTTAGAGCGAACAGGAAGGGAGACCCAGTACTTC. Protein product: CASSLERTGRETQYF.

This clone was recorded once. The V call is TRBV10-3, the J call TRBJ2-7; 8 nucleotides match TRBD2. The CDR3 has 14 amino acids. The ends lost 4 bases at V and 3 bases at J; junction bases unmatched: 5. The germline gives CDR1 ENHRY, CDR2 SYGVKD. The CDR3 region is CAISGTSGIYEQYF. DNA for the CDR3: TGTGCCATCAGTGGAACTAGCGGAATCTACGAGCAGTACTTC.

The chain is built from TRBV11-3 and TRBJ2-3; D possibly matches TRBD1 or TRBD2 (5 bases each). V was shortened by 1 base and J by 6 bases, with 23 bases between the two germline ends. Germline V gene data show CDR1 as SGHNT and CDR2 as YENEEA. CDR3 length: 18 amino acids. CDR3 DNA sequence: TGTGCCAGCAGCTTAGGCTCTCGGACGAGCCAAGAGGGGGATACGCAGTATTTT. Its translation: CASSLGSRTSQEGDTQYF.

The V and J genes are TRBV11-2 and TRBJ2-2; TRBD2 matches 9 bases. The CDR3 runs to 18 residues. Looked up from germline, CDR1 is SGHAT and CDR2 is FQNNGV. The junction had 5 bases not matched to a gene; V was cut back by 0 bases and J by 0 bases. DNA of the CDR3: TGTGCCAGCAGCTTAGAGGCTAGCGGGACCGCGAACACCGGGGAGCTGTTTTTT. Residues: CASSLEASGTANTGELFF.

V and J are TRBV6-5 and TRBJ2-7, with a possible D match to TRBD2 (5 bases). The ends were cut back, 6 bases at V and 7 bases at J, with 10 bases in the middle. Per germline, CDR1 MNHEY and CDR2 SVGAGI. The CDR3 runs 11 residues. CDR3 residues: CASRRRGEQYF. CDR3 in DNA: TGTGCCAGCAGGAGACGAGGGGAGCAGTACTTC.

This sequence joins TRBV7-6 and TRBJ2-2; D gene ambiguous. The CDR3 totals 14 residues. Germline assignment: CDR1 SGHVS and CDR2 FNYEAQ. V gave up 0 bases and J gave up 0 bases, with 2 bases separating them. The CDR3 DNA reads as TGTGCCAGCAGCTTAGCCGCGAACACCGGGGAGCTGTTTTTT. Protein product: CASSLAANTGELFF.

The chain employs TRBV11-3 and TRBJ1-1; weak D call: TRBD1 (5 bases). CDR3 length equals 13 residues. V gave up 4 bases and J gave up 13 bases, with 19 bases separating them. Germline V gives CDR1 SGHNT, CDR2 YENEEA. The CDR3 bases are TGTGCCAGCAGCTCGTCCGGGACCCCGGGTATTTTCTTT. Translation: CASSSSGTPGIFF.

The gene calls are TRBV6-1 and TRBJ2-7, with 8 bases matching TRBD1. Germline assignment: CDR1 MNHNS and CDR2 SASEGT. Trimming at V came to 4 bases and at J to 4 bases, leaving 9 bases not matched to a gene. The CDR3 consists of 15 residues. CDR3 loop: CASSGKGTGSYEQYF. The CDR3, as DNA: TGTGCCAGCAGTGGAAAAGGGACAGGATCGTACGAGCAGTACTTC.

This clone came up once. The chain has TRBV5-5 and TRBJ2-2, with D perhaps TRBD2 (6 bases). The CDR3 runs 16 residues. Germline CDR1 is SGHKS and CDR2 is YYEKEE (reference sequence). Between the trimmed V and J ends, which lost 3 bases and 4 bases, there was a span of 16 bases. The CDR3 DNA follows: TGTGCCAGCAGCTCTCTACCGCGGGGACCCACCGGGGAGCTGTTTTTT. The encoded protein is CASSSLPRGPTGELFF.

CDR3 sequence reads: CAIGDRAGGYTF. The CDR3 DNA reads TGTGCCATTGGGGACAGGGCAGGAGGCTACACCTTC. The chain couples TRBV2 to TRBJ1-2, with 9 bases matching TRBD1. J gave up 8 bases and V 10 bases, and 8 bases lay outside the gene matches. Germline V CDR1 and CDR2: SNHLY, FYNNEI. The CDR3 is 12 amino acids.